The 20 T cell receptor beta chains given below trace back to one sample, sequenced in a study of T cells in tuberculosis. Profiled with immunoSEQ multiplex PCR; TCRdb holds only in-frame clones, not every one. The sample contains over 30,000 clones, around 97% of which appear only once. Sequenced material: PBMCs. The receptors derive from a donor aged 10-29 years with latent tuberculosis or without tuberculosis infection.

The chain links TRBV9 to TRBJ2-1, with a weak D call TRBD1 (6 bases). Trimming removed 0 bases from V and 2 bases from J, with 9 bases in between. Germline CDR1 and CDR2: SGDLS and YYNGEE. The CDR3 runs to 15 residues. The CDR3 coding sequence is TGTGCCAGCAGCGTAGGAGGGGGACCCTACAATGAGCAGTTCTTC. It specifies CASSVGGGPYNEQFF.

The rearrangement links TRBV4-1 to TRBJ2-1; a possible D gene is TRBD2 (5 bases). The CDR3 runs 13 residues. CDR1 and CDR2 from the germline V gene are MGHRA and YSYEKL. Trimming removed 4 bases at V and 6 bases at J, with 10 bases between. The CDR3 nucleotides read TGCGCCAGCAGCCCGAGCGGCAGCAATGAGCAGTTCTTC. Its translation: CASSPSGSNEQFF.

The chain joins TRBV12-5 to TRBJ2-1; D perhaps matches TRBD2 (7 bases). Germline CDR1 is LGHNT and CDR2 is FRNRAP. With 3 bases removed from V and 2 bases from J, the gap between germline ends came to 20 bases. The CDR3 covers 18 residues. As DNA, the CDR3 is TGTGCTAGTGGTTTACTTGTCCTCGGGGGGCGTGCCTACAATGAGCAGTTCTTC. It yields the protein CASGLLVLGGRAYNEQFF.

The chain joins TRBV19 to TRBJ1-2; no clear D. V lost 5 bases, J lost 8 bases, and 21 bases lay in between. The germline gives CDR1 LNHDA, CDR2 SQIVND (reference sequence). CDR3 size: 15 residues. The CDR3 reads CASSRLGVERGGYTF. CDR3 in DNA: TGTGCCAGTAGTCGCCTGGGAGTTGAGCGCGGGGGCTACACCTTC.

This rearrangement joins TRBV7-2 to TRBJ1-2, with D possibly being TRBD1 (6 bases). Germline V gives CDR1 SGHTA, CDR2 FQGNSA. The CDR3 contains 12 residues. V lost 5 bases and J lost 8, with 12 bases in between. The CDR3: CASSRRGIGYTF. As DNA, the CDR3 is TGTGCCAGCAGCCGAAGGGGGATCGGCTACACCTTC.

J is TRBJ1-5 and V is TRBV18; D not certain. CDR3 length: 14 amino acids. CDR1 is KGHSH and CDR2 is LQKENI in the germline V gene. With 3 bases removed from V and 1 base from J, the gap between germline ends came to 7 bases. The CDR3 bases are TGTGCCAGCTCACCGTCACGGAGCAATCAGCCCCAGCATTTT. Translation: CASSPSRSNQPQHF.

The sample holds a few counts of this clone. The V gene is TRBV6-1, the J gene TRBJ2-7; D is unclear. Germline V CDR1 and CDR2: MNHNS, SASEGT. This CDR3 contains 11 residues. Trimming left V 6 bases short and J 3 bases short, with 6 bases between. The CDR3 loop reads CASSLVYEQYF. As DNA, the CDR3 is TGTGCCAGCAGCCTAGTCTACGAGCAGTACTTC.

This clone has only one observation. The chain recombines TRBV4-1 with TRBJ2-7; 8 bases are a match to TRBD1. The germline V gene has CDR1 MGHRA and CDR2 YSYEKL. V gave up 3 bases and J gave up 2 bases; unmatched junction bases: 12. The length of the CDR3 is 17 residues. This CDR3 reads CASSQPPGTGGTYEQYF. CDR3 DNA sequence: TGCGCCAGCAGCCAGCCCCCAGGCACAGGGGGAACCTACGAGCAGTACTTC.

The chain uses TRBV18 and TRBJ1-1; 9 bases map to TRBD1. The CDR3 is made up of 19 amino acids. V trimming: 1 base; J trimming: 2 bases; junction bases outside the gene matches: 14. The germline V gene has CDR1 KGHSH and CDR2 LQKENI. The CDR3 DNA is TGTGCCAGCTCACCACTTCCGTCTAGAGCGGACAGGGGAAACACTGAAGCTTTCTTT. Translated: CASSPLPSRADRGNTEAFF. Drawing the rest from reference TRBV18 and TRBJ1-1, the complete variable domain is NAGVMQNPRHLVRRRGQEARLRCSPMKGHSHVYWYRQLPEEGLKFMVYLQKENIIDESGMPKERFSAEFPKEGPSILRIQQVVRGDSAAYFCASSPLPSRADRGNTEAFFGQGTRLTVV.

CDR3 region: CASSQDLAGGRNEQFF. CDR3 nucleotide sequence: TGTGCCAGCAGCCAAGATTTAGCGGGGGGCCGGAATGAGCAGTTCTTC. V usage is TRBV4-2 and J usage is TRBJ2-1; TRBD2 matches at 10 bases. Losses at the gene ends were 0 bases for V and 7 bases for J; bases not matched to a gene: 6. The CDR3 spans 16 residues. Per germline, CDR1 LGHNA and CDR2 YNFKEQ.

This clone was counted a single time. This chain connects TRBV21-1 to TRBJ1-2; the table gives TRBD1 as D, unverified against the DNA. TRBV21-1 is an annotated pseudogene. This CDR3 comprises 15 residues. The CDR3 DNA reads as TGTGCCAGCAGCAAATTGGACAGGGTGGGCTATGGCTACACCTTC. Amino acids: CASSKLDRVGYGYTF.

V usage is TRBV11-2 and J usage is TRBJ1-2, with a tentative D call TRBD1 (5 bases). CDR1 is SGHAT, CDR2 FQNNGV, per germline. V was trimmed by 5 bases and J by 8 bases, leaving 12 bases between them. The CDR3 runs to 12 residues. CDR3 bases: TGTGCCAGCAGCGGACCGGGGGGGGGCTACACCTTC. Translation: CASSGPGGGYTF.

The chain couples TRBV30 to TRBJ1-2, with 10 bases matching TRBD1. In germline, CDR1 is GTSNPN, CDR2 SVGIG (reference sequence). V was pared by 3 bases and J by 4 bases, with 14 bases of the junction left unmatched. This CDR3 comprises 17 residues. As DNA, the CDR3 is TGTGCCTGGAGACCTCCCGGGACAGGGGATCTTCGCTATGGCTACACCTTC. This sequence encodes CAWRPPGTGDLRYGYTF.

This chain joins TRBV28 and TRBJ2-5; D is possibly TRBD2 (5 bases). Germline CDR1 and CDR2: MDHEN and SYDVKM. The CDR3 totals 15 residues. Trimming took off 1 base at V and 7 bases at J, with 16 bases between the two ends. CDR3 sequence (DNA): TGTGCCAGCAGTTTATCGCCGGGGTCTCTGGGGACCCAGTACTTC. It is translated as CASSLSPGSLGTQYF.

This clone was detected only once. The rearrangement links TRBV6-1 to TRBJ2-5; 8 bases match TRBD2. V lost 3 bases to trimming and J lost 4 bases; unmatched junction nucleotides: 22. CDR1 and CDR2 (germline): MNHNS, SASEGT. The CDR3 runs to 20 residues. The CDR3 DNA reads TGTGCCAGCAGTGAGGTCTGGGCGGGGGGAAGCTCTAGGTTTAGAGAGACCCAGTACTTC. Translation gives CASSEVWAGGSSRFRETQYF.

CDR3 nucleotide sequence: TGTGCCAGCAGCTTCTACCAGGAAACGGACAATGAGCAGTTCTTC. Translating gives CASSFYQETDNEQFF. The chain is built from TRBV7-6 and TRBJ2-1, with D uncertain. CDR3 length: 15 residues. V lost 3 bases, J lost 5 bases, and 14 bases lay in between. Germline CDR1 reads SGHVS; CDR2 reads FNYEAQ.

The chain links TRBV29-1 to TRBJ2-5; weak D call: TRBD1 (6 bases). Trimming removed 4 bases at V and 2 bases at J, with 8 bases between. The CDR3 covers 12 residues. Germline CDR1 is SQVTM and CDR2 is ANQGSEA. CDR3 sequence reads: CSVGQGQETQYF. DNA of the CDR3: TGCAGCGTTGGGCAGGGGCAAGAGACCCAGTACTTC.

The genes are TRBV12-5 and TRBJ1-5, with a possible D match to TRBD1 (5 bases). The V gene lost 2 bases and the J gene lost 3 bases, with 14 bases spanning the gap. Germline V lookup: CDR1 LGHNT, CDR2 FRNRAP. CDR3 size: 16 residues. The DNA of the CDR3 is TGTGCTAGTGGTTTGCCCAACGGAGGGGACAATCAGCCCCAGCATTTT. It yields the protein CASGLPNGGDNQPQHF.

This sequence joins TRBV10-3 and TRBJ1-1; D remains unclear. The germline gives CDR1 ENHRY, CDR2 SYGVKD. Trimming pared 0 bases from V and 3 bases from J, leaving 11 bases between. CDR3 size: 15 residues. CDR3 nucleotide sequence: TGTGCCATCAGTGAGTCTTTCAGTTCTGACACTGAAGCTTTCTTT. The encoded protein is CAISESFSSDTEAFF.

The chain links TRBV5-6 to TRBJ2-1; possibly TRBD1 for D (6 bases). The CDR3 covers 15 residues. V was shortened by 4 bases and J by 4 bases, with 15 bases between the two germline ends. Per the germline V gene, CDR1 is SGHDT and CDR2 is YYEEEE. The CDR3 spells CASSGGGQGYNEQFF. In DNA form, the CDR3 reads TGTGCCAGCAGCGGGGGCGGGCAGGGGTACAATGAGCAGTTCTTC. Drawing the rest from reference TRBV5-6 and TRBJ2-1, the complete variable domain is DAGVTQSPTHLIKTRGQQVTLRCSPKSGHDTVSWYQQALGQGPQFIFQYYEEEERQRGNFPDRFSGHQFPNYSSELNVNALLLGDSALYLCASSGGGQGYNEQFFGPGTRLTVL.